These T cell receptor beta chains were read from a single sample in a study of T cell clones after liver transplantation. Assay: immunoSEQ multiplex PCR; the TCRdb copy retains only in-frame clones and omits some. This sample has roughly 51,000 clones; 55% to 85% occur once, and the top ten carry 8.5% to 10%. Specimen: CD4+ T cells from blood, collected roughly 55 months after liver transplant. These TCRs come from a human patient who received a liver transplant. Some T cells may be supplied by the graft donor. Each CDR3 is given with its conserved first and last residue. Each record gives: D gene, CDR3 length, V gene, clone size, J gene, CDR3 protein, CDR3 DNA. A D gene is named only where the DNA matches it firmly. A row's size may be missing; if present it is once, few, many or a size class.

d_call: .
cdr3_length: 13
v_call: TRBV7-3
clone_size: .
j_call: TRBJ2-5
cdr3_aa: CASSLYLEETQYF
cdr3_nt: TGTGCCAGCAGCTTATATCTCGAGGAGACCCAGTACTTC

d_call: TRBD2
cdr3_length: 15
v_call: TRBV7-8
clone_size: .
j_call: TRBJ2-1
cdr3_aa: CASSFTSGGYNEQFF
cdr3_nt: TGTGCCAGCAGCTTCACTAGCGGGGGCTACAATGAGCAGTTCTTC

d_call: .
cdr3_length: 14
v_call: TRBV27
clone_size: .
j_call: TRBJ1-1
cdr3_aa: CASSFNGKDTEAFF
cdr3_nt: TGTGCCAGCAGTTTTAACGGAAAGGACACTGAAGCTTTCTTT

d_call: .
cdr3_length: 17
v_call: TRBV9
clone_size: .
j_call: TRBJ1-4
cdr3_aa: CASSVWARASTNEKLFF
cdr3_nt: TGTGCCAGCAGCGTTTGGGCCAGGGCGTCAACTAATGAAAAACTGTTTTTT

d_call: .
cdr3_length: 11
v_call: TRBV30
clone_size: .
j_call: TRBJ1-1
cdr3_aa: CAWSAQTEAFF
cdr3_nt: TGTGCCTGGAGTGCCCAAACTGAAGCTTTCTTT

d_call: .
cdr3_length: 12
v_call: TRBV25-1
clone_size: few
j_call: TRBJ1-3
cdr3_aa: CASSGPGNTIYF
cdr3_nt: TGTGCCAGCAGTGGCCCAGGAAACACCATATATTTT

d_call: .
cdr3_length: 14
v_call: TRBV6-5
clone_size: .
j_call: TRBJ2-1
cdr3_aa: CASSYSATGWEQFF
cdr3_nt: TGTGCCAGCAGTTACTCAGCCACAGGTTGGGAGCAGTTCTTC

d_call: .
cdr3_length: 15
v_call: TRBV2
clone_size: .
j_call: TRBJ1-5
cdr3_aa: CASRRQILSNQPQHF
cdr3_nt: TGTGCCAGCCGTAGACAGATACTTAGCAATCAGCCCCAGCATTTT

d_call: .
cdr3_length: 14
v_call: TRBV15
clone_size: once
j_call: TRBJ2-7
cdr3_aa: CATSSSRGVYEQYF
cdr3_nt: TGTGCCACCAGCAGCAGCAGGGGGGTCTACGAGCAGTACTTC

d_call: .
cdr3_length: 14
v_call: TRBV7-2
clone_size: many
j_call: TRBJ1-3
cdr3_aa: CASSLMGTGNTIYF
cdr3_nt: TGTGCCAGCAGCTTAATGGGCACTGGAAACACCATATATTTT

d_call: TRBD1
cdr3_length: 16
v_call: TRBV6-6
clone_size: .
j_call: TRBJ1-4
cdr3_aa: CASSYSGTGEEEKLFF
cdr3_nt: TGTGCCAGCAGTTATTCCGGGACAGGGGAAGAAGAAAAACTGTTTTTT

d_call: TRBD1
cdr3_length: 17
v_call: TRBV19
clone_size: .
j_call: TRBJ2-6
cdr3_aa: CASSMGQGPSGANVLTF
cdr3_nt: TGTGCCAGTAGTATGGGACAGGGCCCCTCTGGGGCCAACGTCCTGACTTTC

d_call: .
cdr3_length: 15
v_call: TRBV5-6
clone_size: few
j_call: TRBJ1-1
cdr3_aa: CASSLVTQMNTEAFF
cdr3_nt: TGTGCCAGCAGCTTAGTCACCCAGATGAACACTGAAGCTTTCTTT

d_call: TRBD1
cdr3_length: 16
v_call: TRBV28
clone_size: .
j_call: TRBJ1-2
cdr3_aa: CASSSPLGTGDYGYTF
cdr3_nt: TGTGCCAGCAGTTCACCCCTTGGGACAGGGGACTATGGCTACACCTTC

d_call: .
cdr3_length: 15
v_call: TRBV7-2
clone_size: .
j_call: TRBJ2-2
cdr3_aa: CASSLTGTNTGELFF
cdr3_nt: TGTGCCAGCAGCTTAACTGGCACGAACACCGGGGAGCTGTTTTTT

d_call: TRBD2
cdr3_length: 16
v_call: TRBV11-3
clone_size: few
j_call: TRBJ2-1
cdr3_aa: CASSLYGTSGYNEQFF
cdr3_nt: TGTGCCAGCAGCTTATACGGGACTAGCGGCTACAATGAGCAGTTCTTC

d_call: .
cdr3_length: 13
v_call: TRBV14
clone_size: medium-sized
j_call: TRBJ2-6
cdr3_aa: CATSVGGANVLTF
cdr3_nt: TGTGCCACCTCCGTAGGTGGGGCCAACGTCCTGACTTTC

d_call: TRBD1
cdr3_length: 14
v_call: TRBV2
clone_size: once
j_call: TRBJ2-5
cdr3_aa: CASSPQGNQETQYF
cdr3_nt: TGTGCCAGCAGTCCACAGGGGAACCAAGAGACCCAGTACTTC

d_call: .
cdr3_length: 13
v_call: TRBV30
clone_size: .
j_call: TRBJ1-3
cdr3_aa: CAWSRGAGNTIYF
cdr3_nt: TGTGCCTGGTCCAGAGGCGCTGGAAACACCATATATTTT

d_call: .
cdr3_length: 11
v_call: TRBV28
clone_size: .
j_call: TRBJ2-7
cdr3_aa: CASSVYDEQYF
cdr3_nt: TGTGCCAGCAGTGTATACGACGAGCAGTACTTC

d_call: .
cdr3_length: 15
v_call: TRBV19
clone_size: .
j_call: TRBJ1-4
cdr3_aa: CASRALRRGNEKLFF
cdr3_nt: TGTGCCAGTAGAGCTTTAAGGAGGGGTAATGAAAAACTGTTTTTT

d_call: TRBD1
cdr3_length: 14
v_call: TRBV30
clone_size: .
j_call: TRBJ1-3
cdr3_aa: CAWSLGGSGNTIYF
cdr3_nt: TGTGCCTGGTCTCTAGGGGGCTCCGGAAACACCATATATTTT

d_call: .
cdr3_length: 15
v_call: TRBV19
clone_size: once
j_call: TRBJ1-4
cdr3_aa: CASSIRDRQPEKLFF
cdr3_nt: TGTGCCAGTAGTATCAGGGACCGACAGCCTGAAAAACTGTTTTTT

d_call: .
cdr3_length: 14
v_call: TRBV27
clone_size: .
j_call: TRBJ2-7
cdr3_aa: CASSFREGGYEQYF
cdr3_nt: TGTGCCAGCAGTTTTAGGGAGGGGGGCTACGAGCAGTACTTC

d_call: .
cdr3_length: 17
v_call: TRBV18
clone_size: .
j_call: TRBJ1-3
cdr3_aa: CASSPRTSVDSGNTIYF
cdr3_nt: TGTGCCAGCTCACCGAGGACATCCGTAGACTCTGGAAACACCATATATTTT

d_call: TRBD2
cdr3_length: 15
v_call: TRBV7-3
clone_size: .
j_call: TRBJ2-1
cdr3_aa: CASSPAGEVYNEQFF
cdr3_nt: TGTGCCAGCAGCCCAGCGGGGGAGGTCTACAATGAGCAGTTCTTC

d_call: TRBD1
cdr3_length: 13
v_call: TRBV28
clone_size: .
j_call: TRBJ1-4
cdr3_aa: CATETGGNEKLFF
cdr3_nt: TGTGCCACCGAGACAGGGGGAAATGAAAAACTGTTTTTT

d_call: TRBD2
cdr3_length: 14
v_call: TRBV5-4
clone_size: .
j_call: TRBJ2-1
cdr3_aa: CASSLAGSYNEQFF
cdr3_nt: TGTGCCAGCAGCTTAGCGGGGTCCTACAATGAGCAGTTCTTC

d_call: .
cdr3_length: 15
v_call: TRBV5-6
clone_size: once
j_call: TRBJ2-3
cdr3_aa: CASSLAGGRTDTQYF
cdr3_nt: TGTGCCAGCAGCTTGGCGGGGGGCCGCACAGATACGCAGTATTTT

d_call: TRBD1
cdr3_length: 13
v_call: TRBV2
clone_size: .
j_call: TRBJ1-1
cdr3_aa: CATRQGERTEAFF
cdr3_nt: TGTGCCACCCGACAGGGAGAAAGAACTGAAGCTTTCTTT

d_call: TRBD2
cdr3_length: 15
v_call: TRBV6-5
clone_size: .
j_call: TRBJ2-1
cdr3_aa: CASSFAAGGFPEQFF
cdr3_nt: TGTGCCAGCAGTTTCGCAGCGGGGGGATTTCCTGAGCAGTTCTTC

d_call: .
cdr3_length: 12
v_call: TRBV6-6
clone_size: few
j_call: TRBJ2-3
cdr3_aa: CASSSSTDTQYF
cdr3_nt: TGTGCCAGCAGTTCCTCTACAGATACGCAGTATTTT

d_call: .
cdr3_length: 14
v_call: TRBV5-4
clone_size: .
j_call: TRBJ1-4
cdr3_aa: CASSDRATNEKLFF
cdr3_nt: TGTGCCAGCAGCGACAGAGCAACTAATGAAAAACTGTTTTTT